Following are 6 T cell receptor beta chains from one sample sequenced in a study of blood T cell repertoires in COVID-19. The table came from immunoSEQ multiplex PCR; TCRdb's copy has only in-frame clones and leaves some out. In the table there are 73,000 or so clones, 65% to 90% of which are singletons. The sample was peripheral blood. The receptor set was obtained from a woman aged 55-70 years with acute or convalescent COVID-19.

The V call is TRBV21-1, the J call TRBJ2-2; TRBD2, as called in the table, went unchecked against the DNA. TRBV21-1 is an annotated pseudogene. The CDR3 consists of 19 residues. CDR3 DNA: TGTGCCAGCAGCAAAGCCGGGACTAGCGGATTTTTGAAGGCCGGGGAGCTGTTTTTT. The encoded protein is CASSKAGTSGFLKAGELFF.

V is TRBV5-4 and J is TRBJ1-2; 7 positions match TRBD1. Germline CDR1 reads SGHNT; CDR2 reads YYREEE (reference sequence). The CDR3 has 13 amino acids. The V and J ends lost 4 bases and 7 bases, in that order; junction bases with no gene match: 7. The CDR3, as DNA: TGTGCCAGCAGCCCCGACAGGGTGAGTGGCTACACCTTC. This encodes CASSPDRVSGYTF.

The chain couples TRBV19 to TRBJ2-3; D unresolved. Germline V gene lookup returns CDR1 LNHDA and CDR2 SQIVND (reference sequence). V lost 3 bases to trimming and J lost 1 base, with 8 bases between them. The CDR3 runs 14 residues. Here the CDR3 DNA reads TGTGCCAGTAGTATTAATCAGGGCACAGATACGCAGTATTTT. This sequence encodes CASSINQGTDTQYF.

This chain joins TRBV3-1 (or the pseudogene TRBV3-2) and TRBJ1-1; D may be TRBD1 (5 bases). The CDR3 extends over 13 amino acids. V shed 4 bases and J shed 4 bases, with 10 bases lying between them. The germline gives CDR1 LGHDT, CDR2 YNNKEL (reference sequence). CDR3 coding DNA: TGTGCCAGCAGCCTTTCAGGGTCCACTGAAGCTTTCTTT. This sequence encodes CASSLSGSTEAFF.

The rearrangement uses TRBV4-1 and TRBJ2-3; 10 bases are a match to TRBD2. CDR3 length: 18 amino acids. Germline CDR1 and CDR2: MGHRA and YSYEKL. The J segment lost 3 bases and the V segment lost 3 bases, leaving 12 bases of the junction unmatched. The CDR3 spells CASSHPPSLAGVTDTQYF. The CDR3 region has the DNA TGCGCCAGCAGCCATCCCCCCTCCCTAGCGGGGGTTACAGATACGCAGTATTTT.

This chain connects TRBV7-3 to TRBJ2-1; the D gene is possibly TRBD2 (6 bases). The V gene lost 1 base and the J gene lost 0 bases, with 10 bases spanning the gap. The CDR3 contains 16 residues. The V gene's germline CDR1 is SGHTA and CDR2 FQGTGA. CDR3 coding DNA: TGTGCCAGCAGCTTAATGGGGGGAAGCTCCTACAATGAGCAGTTCTTC. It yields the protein CASSLMGGSSYNEQFF.